The rows below give T cell receptor beta chains drawn from one sample of a study of cytomegalovirus exposure and HLA in healthy donors. Produced via immunoSEQ multiplex PCR; TCRdb's table is partial and in-frame only. The sample shows about 73,000 clones, roughly 70% of them seen only once. Sequences were obtained from PBMCs. Receptors originate from a man between 70 and 80 years old in good health and CMV-seronegative. CDR3s include the opening cysteine and the closing phenylalanine or tryptophan. A D gene is named only where the DNA matches it firmly. Expanded clones get a size class; other rows say once, few or many, or leave the size out.

CDR3aa | CDR3nt | v_gene | abundance | j_gene | d_gene
CASSLGLSHEQYF | TGTGCCAGCAGCCTCGGACTGTCCCACGAGCAGTACTTC | TRBV5-6 | . | TRBJ2-7 | .
CASSVRYEGRGPSWTEAFF | TGTGCCAGTAGTGTACGATACGAGGGCAGGGGTCCAAGTTGGACTGAAGCTTTCTTT | TRBV19 | . | TRBJ1-1 | .
CASRRDSHYEQYF | TGTGCCAGCAGACGGGACAGCCATTACGAGCAGTACTTC | TRBV6-5 | . | TRBJ2-7 | TRBD1
CASSGSGTGGQETQYF | TGTGCCAGCAGTGGGTCCGGGACAGGCGGACAAGAGACCCAGTACTTC | TRBV2 | . | TRBJ2-5 | TRBD1
CAINGGGGTDTQYF | TGTGCCATCAACGGGGGAGGGGGCACAGATACGCAGTATTTT | TRBV10-3 | . | TRBJ2-3 | TRBD2
CASSPSAGATNTGELFF | TGTGCCAGCTCACCATCCGCAGGGGCGACGAACACCGGGGAGCTGTTTTTT | TRBV18 | . | TRBJ2-2 | .
CASSLLSSGGNEQFF | TGTGCCAGCAGCTTACTGTCTAGCGGGGGCAATGAGCAGTTCTTC | TRBV7-8 | . | TRBJ2-1 | TRBD2
CASSQRRDPYNEQFF | TGTGCCAGCAGCCAGCGGCGGGACCCCTACAATGAGCAGTTCTTC | TRBV4-2 | . | TRBJ2-1 | .
CASSVQSGGVTEAFF | TGTGCCAGCAGCGTCCAATCGGGGGGTGTTACTGAAGCTTTCTTT | TRBV9 | . | TRBJ1-1 | .
CASSQTGLTYNEQFF | TGTGCCAGCAGCCAGACGGGACTCACCTACAATGAGCAGTTCTTC | TRBV5-4 | . | TRBJ2-1 | .
CASSLVAGSHEQFF | TGTGCCAGCAGCTTAGTAGCTGGGTCCCATGAGCAGTTCTTC | TRBV11-2 | . | TRBJ2-1 | .
CASSLGTGGDPGQYF | TGCGCCAGCAGCTTGGGGACAGGGGGCGACCCCGGGCAGTACTTC | TRBV5-1 | . | TRBJ2-7 | TRBD1
CASSDSNRGYGYTF | TGTGCCAGCAGTGACTCGAATAGGGGCTATGGCTACACCTTC | TRBV6-4 | . | TRBJ1-2 | .
CASSTQDRVRPQHF | TGTGCCAGTAGTACGCAAGACAGGGTCCGGCCCCAGCATTTT | TRBV19 | . | TRBJ1-5 | TRBD1
CASSPPKGVEDYGYTF | TGTGCCAGCTCACCACCGAAAGGGGTAGAGGACTATGGCTACACCTTC | TRBV18 | . | TRBJ1-2 | .
CASSLGLAVQETQYF | TGTGCCAGCAGCTTAGGCTTGGCGGTGCAAGAGACCCAGTACTTC | TRBV7-2 | . | TRBJ2-5 | .
CASSQVIRGNGYTF | TGCGCCAGCAGCCAAGTAATTCGAGGGAATGGCTACACCTTC | TRBV4-1 | . | TRBJ1-2 | .
CASSSSGGATTKFF | TGTGCCAGCAGCTCGAGCGGGGGGGCCACTACCAAGTTCTTC | TRBV7-2 | . | TRBJ2-1 | TRBD2
CASSLGPNSNQPQHF | TGCGCCAGCAGCTTGGGTCCAAATAGCAATCAGCCCCAGCATTTT | TRBV5-1 | . | TRBJ1-5 | .
CATFNPGDYGYTF | TGTGCCACCTTCAACCCAGGGGACTATGGCTACACCTTC | TRBV6-5 | few | TRBJ1-2 | .
CASRTPGVNTIYF | TGTGCCAGCAGGACCCCAGGGGTAAACACCATATATTTT | TRBV28 | . | TRBJ1-3 | .
CATSRDGGQGSEKLFF | TGTGCCACCAGCAGAGATGGAGGACAGGGGTCTGAAAAACTGTTTTTT | TRBV15 | . | TRBJ1-4 | TRBD1
CASSSTGTQNTGELFF | TGCGCCAGCAGTTCTACCGGGACACAGAACACCGGGGAGCTGTTTTTT | TRBV5-1 | . | TRBJ2-2 | .
CASSLAPGVGEQYF | TGTGCCAGCAGCTTAGCGCCAGGGGTTGGAGAGCAGTACTTC | TRBV7-2 | . | TRBJ2-7 | .
CASRTGNLGTDTQYF | TGTGCCAGCAGGACCGGGAATTTAGGCACAGATACGCAGTATTTT | TRBV6-6 | . | TRBJ2-3 | .
CASSFSPPGGSNQPQHF | TGTGCCAGCAGCTTTTCCCCCCCGGGGGGAAGCAATCAGCCCCAGCATTTT | TRBV5-5 | . | TRBJ1-5 | .
CASSYLAGTYEQYF | TGTGCCAGCAGTTACCTAGCGGGAACCTACGAGCAGTACTTC | TRBV6-5 | once | TRBJ2-7 | TRBD2
CASSLGVSGSSYNEQFF | TGCGCCAGCAGCTTGGGAGTTAGCGGGAGCTCCTACAATGAGCAGTTCTTC | TRBV5-1 | . | TRBJ2-1 | TRBD2